This passage covers 21 T cell receptor beta chains from one sample sequenced in a study of blood T cell repertoires in COVID-19. This table comes from immunoSEQ multiplex PCR, and its TCRdb copy is limited to in-frame clones, with some not included. The profile shows more than 95,000 clones, about 89% of them singletons. What was sequenced was peripheral blood. Every receptor here comes from a human donor in a cohort sampled during active COVID-19.

The chain carries TRBV6-2 or TRBV6-3 and TRBJ2-2; the D gene is possibly TRBD1 (6 bases). Trimming removed 6 bases from V and 2 bases from J, with 19 bases in between. There are 17 residues in the CDR3. CDR1 MNHEY and CDR2 SVGEGT come from the germline V gene. This CDR3 is CASSPAVIGGNTGELFF. CDR3 bases: TGTGCCAGCAGCCCAGCAGTTATAGGGGGTAACACCGGGGAGCTGTTTTTT.

The chain carries TRBV7-9 and TRBJ1-1; a possible D gene is TRBD1 (5 bases). This CDR3 spans 13 amino acids. Trimming cost V 5 bases and J 4 bases, with 11 bases left between them. Per germline, CDR1 SEHNR and CDR2 FQNEAQ (reference sequence). The CDR3 DNA reads as TGTGCCAGCAGCCTCAGTAGGGGCACTGAAGCTTTCTTT. It encodes CASSLSRGTEAFF.

The genes are TRBV6-2 or TRBV6-3 and TRBJ2-1; D not resolved. Germline CDR1 and CDR2: MNHEY and SVGEGT. Trimming stripped 0 bases from V and 10 bases from J, with 4 bases between. The CDR3 sequence is 11 residues long. As DNA, the CDR3 is TGTGCCAGCAGTTACTCCTTAGAGCAGTTCTTC. This encodes CASSYSLEQFF.

The J gene is TRBJ1-2, the V gene TRBV27, with 8 positions matching TRBD1. V lost 3 bases and J lost 7; bases outside the gene matches: 4. This CDR3 comprises 13 residues. Germline-derived CDR1 and CDR2 are MNHEY and SMNVEV (reference sequence). The CDR3 loop is CASSFWQGAGYTF. CDR3 nucleotides: TGTGCCAGCAGTTTTTGGCAGGGGGCTGGCTACACCTTC.

This sequence joins TRBV4-1 and TRBJ2-2, with TRBD2 matching over 9 bases. Germline V gene sequence: CDR1 MGHRA, CDR2 YSYEKL. This CDR3 contains 16 residues. V lost 0 bases to trimming and J lost 6 bases; unmatched junction nucleotides: 5. The CDR3 protein is CASSQERIAGAGELFF. As DNA, the CDR3 is TGCGCCAGCAGCCAAGAGAGAATAGCGGGAGCCGGGGAGCTGTTTTTT.

The rearrangement links TRBV6-5 to TRBJ2-7, with D possibly TRBD2 on 6 matching bases. The V and J ends lost 6 bases and 1 base respectively, with 10 bases between them. CDR3 length: 13 amino acids. Germline CDR1 and CDR2: MNHEY and SVGAGI. Here the CDR3 DNA reads TGTGCCAGCAGCGTTGGAGGGTCCTACGAGCAGTACTTC. Translating it yields CASSVGGSYEQYF.

The genes are TRBV2 and TRBJ1-1, with D unresolved. The V gene lost 3 bases and the J gene lost 1 base, with 15 bases spanning the gap. Per the germline V gene, CDR1 is SNHLY and CDR2 is FYNNEI. The CDR3 has 16 amino acids. CDR3: CASSDGRIVANTEAFF. CDR3 sequence (DNA): TGTGCCAGCAGTGATGGCCGTATTGTTGCGAACACTGAAGCTTTCTTT.

This clone was detected once. V and J are TRBV10-1 and TRBJ2-4; possible D gene TRBD2, 6 bases. Germline lookup yields CDR1 WNHNN and CDR2 SYGVQD (reference sequence). The CDR3 is 10 amino acids. Trimming pared 6 bases from V and 15 bases from J, leaving 12 bases between. The CDR3 DNA follows: TGCGCCAGCAGGGCGGGGCCGGGGTACTTC. Its translation is CASRAGPGYF.

The gene calls are TRBV5-1 and TRBJ2-4; 9 bases map to TRBD1. Germline-derived CDR1 and CDR2 are SGHRS and YFSETQ. This CDR3 has 13 residues. Trimming removed 5 bases from V and 5 bases from J; junction bases left unmatched: 2. The CDR3 DNA follows: TGCGCCAGCAGAAGGACAGGGGAAAACATTCAGTACTTC. Translating it yields CASRRTGENIQYF.

The V call is TRBV2, the J call TRBJ2-3; 9 bases match TRBD1. CDR3 length: 14 residues. Trimming removed 6 bases from V and 4 bases from J; junction bases left unmatched: 5. Germline CDR1 is SNHLY and CDR2 is FYNNEI. The CDR3 region has the DNA TGTGCCAGCAGGGCCGGGACAGGGTCAGATACGCAGTATTTT. Translation: CASRAGTGSDTQYF.

This chain connects TRBV9 to TRBJ2-7; D is uncertain. Trimming left V 4 bases short and J 9 bases short, with 20 bases between. The CDR3 loop spans 14 amino acids. Germline CDR1 and CDR2: SGDLS and YYNGEE. In nucleotides, the CDR3 is TGTGCCAGCAGCCCCGGTGGTGAATTACGAGGGCAGTACTTC. Translation gives CASSPGGELRGQYF.

The chain combines TRBV4-1 with TRBJ2-2; weak D call: TRBD1 (5 bases). V dropped 4 bases and J dropped 6 bases, with 15 bases sitting between them. This CDR3 contains 15 residues. Germline CDR1 MGHRA, CDR2 YSYEKL. CDR3 residues: CASSRPGARSGELFF. In DNA, the CDR3 is TGCGCCAGCAGCCGTCCTGGGGCCAGATCCGGGGAGCTGTTTTTT.

The chain couples TRBV7-2 to TRBJ2-3; 9 bases match TRBD2. The junction had 6 bases not matched to a gene; V was cut back by 5 bases and J by 0 bases. CDR3 length equals 16 residues. CDR1 and CDR2 (germline): SGHTA, FQGNSA. CDR3 loop: CASSTRTSASTDTQYF. CDR3 DNA: TGTGCCAGCAGCACGCGGACTAGCGCAAGCACAGATACGCAGTATTTT.

The rearrangement links TRBV27 to TRBJ2-7; D possibly corresponds to TRBD2 (6 bases). V shed 3 bases and J shed 2 bases, with 20 bases lying between them. The CDR3 totals 17 residues. Germline CDR1 MNHEY, CDR2 SMNVEV (reference sequence). CDR3 loop: CASSLKGTEPYPYEQYF. The CDR3 DNA reads TGTGCCAGCAGTTTGAAAGGGACTGAACCCTACCCCTACGAGCAGTACTTC.

V is TRBV6-2 or TRBV6-3 and J is TRBJ2-6; D is unresolved. This CDR3 contains 15 residues. V was pared by 6 bases and J by 0 bases, with 9 bases between. CDR1 MNHEY and CDR2 SVGEGT come from the germline V gene. CDR3 sequence reads: CASSPSRSGANVLTF. The CDR3 DNA is TGTGCCAGCAGCCCGTCCCGCTCTGGGGCCAACGTCCTGACTTTC.

V is TRBV18 and J is TRBJ2-1, with D possibly TRBD2 on 5 matching bases. V was shortened by 2 bases and J by 4 bases, with 12 bases between the two germline ends. The CDR3 covers 15 residues. The germline V gene has CDR1 KGHSH and CDR2 LQKENI. The CDR3 reads CASSPTADPYNEQFF. The CDR3, as DNA: TGTGCCAGCTCACCAACAGCGGACCCGTACAATGAGCAGTTCTTC.

The gene calls are TRBV18 and TRBJ2-1, with TRBD1 identical over 7 bases. Germline CDR1 KGHSH, CDR2 LQKENI. The J segment lost 6 bases and the V segment lost 2 bases, leaving 7 bases of the junction unmatched. This CDR3 is 15 amino acids long. The CDR3 here is CASSPYRGSINEQFF. In nucleotides, the CDR3 is TGTGCCAGCTCACCATACAGGGGTTCTATCAATGAGCAGTTCTTC.

The chain carries TRBV3-1 (or the pseudogene TRBV3-2) and TRBJ1-2; 7 positions agree with TRBD1. The V gene end was trimmed by 2 bases and the J gene end by 6 bases; junction bases not matched to a gene: 6. CDR3 length: 14 amino acids. Germline V gives CDR1 LGHDT, CDR2 YNNKEL (reference sequence). CDR3 in amino acids: CASSQSDRDDGYTF. CDR3 sequence (DNA): TGTGCCAGCAGCCAAAGCGACAGGGACGATGGCTACACCTTC.

This chain links TRBV7-6 with TRBJ1-4; 9 bases align to TRBD1. The ends lost 5 bases at V and 6 bases at J; junction bases unmatched: 4. CDR3 length equals 14 residues. The germline V gene encodes CDR1 SGHVS and CDR2 FNYEAQ. CDR3 sequence reads: CASSRDRVDEKLFF. As DNA, the CDR3 is TGTGCCAGCAGCCGGGACAGGGTGGATGAAAAACTGTTTTTT.

This chain uses TRBV6-2 or TRBV6-3 with TRBJ2-2; D not resolved. Trimming pared 6 bases from V and 6 bases from J, leaving 14 bases between. CDR1 and CDR2 from the germline V gene are MNHEY and SVGEGT. This CDR3 is built from 14 residues. CDR3 nucleotide sequence: TGTGCCAGCAGCCACCCGATTAGCTCCGGGGAGCTGTTTTTT. It codes for CASSHPISSGELFF.

The rearrangement joins TRBV10-3 to TRBJ2-7; 9 bases align to TRBD2. The CDR3 consists of 14 residues. With 4 bases clipped from V and 0 bases from J, the junction kept 1 base outside the gene matches. Germline V CDR1 and CDR2: ENHRY, SYGVKD. In nucleotides, the CDR3 is TGTGCCATCAGTGGTAGCGGGAGCTCCTACGAGCAGTACTTC. Protein sequence: CAISGSGSSYEQYF.